This section outlines one TCR beta chain sequence together with its context. The sequenced fragment ends 3 residues before the CDR3 boundary, so the rest is inferred from the germline J gene. The germline V gene has CDR1 SGHAT and CDR2 FQNNGV. V was clipped by 3 bases and J by 0 bases, with 5 bases between them. This CDR3 has 13 amino acids. This specimen comes from a study of T cells in women clearing cervical HPV infection. Assay: immunoSEQ multiplex PCR; the TCRdb copy retains only in-frame clones and omits some. The specimen's table records tens of thousands of clones. Sample: blood buffy coat. The rearrangement links TRBV11-2 to TRBJ2-5; no reliable D call. This TCR was recovered from a woman between 18 and 70 years old with a cervical HPV16 infection that either progressed to CIN3+ or cleared (not recorded which). Partial CDR3 DNA: TGTGCCAGCAGCTTTCGGGACCAAGAGACC. This codes for CASSFRDQET. The full CDR3 is CASSFRDQETQYF.